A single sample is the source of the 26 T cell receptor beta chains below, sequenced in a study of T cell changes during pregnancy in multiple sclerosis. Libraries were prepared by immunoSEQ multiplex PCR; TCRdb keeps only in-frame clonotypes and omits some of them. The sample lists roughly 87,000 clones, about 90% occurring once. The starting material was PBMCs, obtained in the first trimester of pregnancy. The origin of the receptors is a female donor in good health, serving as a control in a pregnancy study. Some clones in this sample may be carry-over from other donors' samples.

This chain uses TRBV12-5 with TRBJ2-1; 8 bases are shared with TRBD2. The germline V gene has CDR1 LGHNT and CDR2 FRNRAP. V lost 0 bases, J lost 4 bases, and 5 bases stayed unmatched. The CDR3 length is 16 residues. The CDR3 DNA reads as TGTGCTAGTGGTTTGGTAGTTAGCGGGGTATACAATGAGCAGTTCTTC. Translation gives CASGLVVSGVYNEQFF.

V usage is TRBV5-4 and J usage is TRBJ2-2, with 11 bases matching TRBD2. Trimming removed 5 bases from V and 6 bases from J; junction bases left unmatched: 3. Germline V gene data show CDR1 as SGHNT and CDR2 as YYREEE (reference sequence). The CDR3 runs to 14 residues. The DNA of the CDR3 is TGTGCCAGCAGTCAACTAGCGGGGGCCGGGGAGCTGTTTTTT. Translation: CASSQLAGAGELFF.

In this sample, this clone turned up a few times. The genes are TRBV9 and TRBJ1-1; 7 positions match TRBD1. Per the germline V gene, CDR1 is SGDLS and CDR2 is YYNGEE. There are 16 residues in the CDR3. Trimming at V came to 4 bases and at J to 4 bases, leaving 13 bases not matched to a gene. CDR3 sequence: CASSPRTGKPGTEAFF. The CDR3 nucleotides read TGTGCCAGCAGCCCACGGACAGGTAAGCCTGGCACTGAAGCTTTCTTT. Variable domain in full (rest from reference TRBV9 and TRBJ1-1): DSGVTQTPKHLITATGQRVTLRCSPRSGDLSVYWYQQSLDQGLQFLIQYYNGEERAKGNILERFSAQQFPDLHSELNLSSLELGDSALYFCASSPRTGKPGTEAFFGQGTRLTVV.

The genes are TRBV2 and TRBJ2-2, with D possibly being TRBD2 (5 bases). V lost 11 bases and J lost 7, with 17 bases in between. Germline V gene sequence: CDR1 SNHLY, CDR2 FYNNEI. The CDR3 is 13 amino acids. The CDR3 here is CALAGGKGGELFF. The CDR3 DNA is TGTGCCCTAGCAGGTGGAAAGGGCGGGGAGCTGTTTTTT.

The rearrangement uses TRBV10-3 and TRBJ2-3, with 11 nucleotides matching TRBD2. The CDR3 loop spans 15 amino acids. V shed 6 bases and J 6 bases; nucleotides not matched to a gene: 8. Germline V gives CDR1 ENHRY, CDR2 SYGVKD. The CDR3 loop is CAIRGPGTSGDTQYF. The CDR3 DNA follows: TGTGCCATCAGGGGCCCCGGGACTAGCGGCGATACGCAGTATTTT.

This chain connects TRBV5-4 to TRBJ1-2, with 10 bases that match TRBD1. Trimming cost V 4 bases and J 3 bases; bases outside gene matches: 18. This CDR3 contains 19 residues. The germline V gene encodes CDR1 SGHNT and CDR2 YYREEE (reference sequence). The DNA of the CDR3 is TGTGCCAGCAGCCCCGGAACCGGGACAGGGGTTGAGGTAGACTATGGCTACACCTTC. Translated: CASSPGTGTGVEVDYGYTF. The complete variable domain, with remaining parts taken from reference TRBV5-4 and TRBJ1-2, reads ETGVTQSPTHLIKTRGQQVTLRCSSQSGHNTVSWYQQALGQGPQFIFQYYREEENGRGNFPPRFSGLQFPNYSSELNVNALELDDSALYLCASSPGTGTGVEVDYGYTFGSGTRLTVV.

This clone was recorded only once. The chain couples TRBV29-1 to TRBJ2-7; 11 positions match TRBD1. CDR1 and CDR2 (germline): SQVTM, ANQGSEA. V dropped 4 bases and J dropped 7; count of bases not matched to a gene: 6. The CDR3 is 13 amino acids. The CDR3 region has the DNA TGCAGCGTTGGGACAGGGGGCCGATGGGAGCAGTACTTC. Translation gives CSVGTGGRWEQYF.

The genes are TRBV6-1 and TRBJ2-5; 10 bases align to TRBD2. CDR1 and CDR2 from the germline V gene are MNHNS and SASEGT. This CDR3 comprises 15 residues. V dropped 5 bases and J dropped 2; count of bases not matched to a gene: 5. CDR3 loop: CASSKLAGSQETQYF. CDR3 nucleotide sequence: TGTGCCAGCAGTAAACTAGCGGGGTCACAAGAGACCCAGTACTTC.

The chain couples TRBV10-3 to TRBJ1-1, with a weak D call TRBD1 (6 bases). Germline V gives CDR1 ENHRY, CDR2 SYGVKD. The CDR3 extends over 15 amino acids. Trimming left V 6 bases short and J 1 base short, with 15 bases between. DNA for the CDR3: TGTGCCATCAGCGGACAGATTCGGGGGAACACTGAAGCTTTCTTT. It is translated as CAISGQIRGNTEAFF.

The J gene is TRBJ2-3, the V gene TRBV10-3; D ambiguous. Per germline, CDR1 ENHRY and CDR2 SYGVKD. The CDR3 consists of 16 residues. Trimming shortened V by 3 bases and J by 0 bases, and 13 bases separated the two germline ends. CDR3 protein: CAISDLAETSTDTQYF. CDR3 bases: TGTGCCATCAGTGACCTGGCAGAGACTAGCACAGATACGCAGTATTTT.

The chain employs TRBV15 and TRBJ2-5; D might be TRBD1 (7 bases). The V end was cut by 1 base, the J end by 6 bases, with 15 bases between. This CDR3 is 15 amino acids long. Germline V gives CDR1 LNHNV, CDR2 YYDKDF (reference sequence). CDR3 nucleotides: TGTGCCACCAGCAGAGGTCAAGCAGGGGGGAAGACCCAGTACTTC. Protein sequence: CATSRGQAGGKTQYF.

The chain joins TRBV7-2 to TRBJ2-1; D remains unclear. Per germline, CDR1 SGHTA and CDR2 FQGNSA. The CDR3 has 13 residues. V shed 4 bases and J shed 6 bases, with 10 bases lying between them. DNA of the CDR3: TGTGCCAGCAGCTACCTCTTTAGCAATGAGCAGTTCTTC. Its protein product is CASSYLFSNEQFF.

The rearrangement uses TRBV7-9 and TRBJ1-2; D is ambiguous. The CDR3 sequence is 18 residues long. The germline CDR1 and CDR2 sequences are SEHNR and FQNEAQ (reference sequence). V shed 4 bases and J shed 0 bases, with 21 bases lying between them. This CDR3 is CASSYSFSVDISNYGYTF. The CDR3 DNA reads TGTGCCAGCAGCTACTCGTTCTCCGTTGACATTTCTAACTATGGCTACACCTTC.

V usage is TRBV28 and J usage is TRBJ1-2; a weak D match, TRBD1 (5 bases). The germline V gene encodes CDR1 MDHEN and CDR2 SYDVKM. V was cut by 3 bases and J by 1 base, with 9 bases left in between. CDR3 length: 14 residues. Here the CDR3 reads CASSFRVVNYGYTF. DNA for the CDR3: TGTGCCAGCAGTTTCAGGGTAGTTAACTATGGCTACACCTTC.

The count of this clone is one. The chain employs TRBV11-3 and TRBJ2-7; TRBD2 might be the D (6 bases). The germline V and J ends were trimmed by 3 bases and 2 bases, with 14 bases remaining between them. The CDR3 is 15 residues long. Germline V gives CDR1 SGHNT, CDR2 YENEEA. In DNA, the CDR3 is TGTGCCAGCAGCTTCAGCCCTGGCGGGACCTACGAGCAGTACTTC. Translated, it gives CASSFSPGGTYEQYF.

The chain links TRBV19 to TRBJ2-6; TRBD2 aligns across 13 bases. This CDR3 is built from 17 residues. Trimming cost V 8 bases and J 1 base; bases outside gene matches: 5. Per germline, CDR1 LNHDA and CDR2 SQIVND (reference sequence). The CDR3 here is CASSTSGGPSGANVLTF. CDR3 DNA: TGTGCCAGTTCGACTAGCGGGGGGCCGTCTGGGGCCAACGTCCTGACTTTC.

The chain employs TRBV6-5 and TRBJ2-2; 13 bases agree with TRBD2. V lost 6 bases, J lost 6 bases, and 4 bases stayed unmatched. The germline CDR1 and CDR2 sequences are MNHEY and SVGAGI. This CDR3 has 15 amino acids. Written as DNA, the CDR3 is TGTGCCAGCAGAAAGGGACTAGCGGGACCCGGGGAGCTGTTTTTT. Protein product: CASRKGLAGPGELFF.

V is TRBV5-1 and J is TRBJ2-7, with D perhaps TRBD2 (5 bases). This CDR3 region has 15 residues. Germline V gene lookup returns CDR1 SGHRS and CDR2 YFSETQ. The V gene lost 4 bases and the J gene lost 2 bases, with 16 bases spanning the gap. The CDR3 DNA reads TGCGCCAGCAGCAACGTGGGAGACACTCCCTACGAGCAGTACTTC. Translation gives CASSNVGDTPYEQYF.

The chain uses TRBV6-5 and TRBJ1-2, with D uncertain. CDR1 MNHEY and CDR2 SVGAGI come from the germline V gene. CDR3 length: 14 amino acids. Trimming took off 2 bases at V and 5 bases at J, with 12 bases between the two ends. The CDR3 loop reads CASSYGRGVYGYTF. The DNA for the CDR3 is TGTGCCAGCAGTTACGGCCGAGGAGTGTATGGCTACACCTTC.

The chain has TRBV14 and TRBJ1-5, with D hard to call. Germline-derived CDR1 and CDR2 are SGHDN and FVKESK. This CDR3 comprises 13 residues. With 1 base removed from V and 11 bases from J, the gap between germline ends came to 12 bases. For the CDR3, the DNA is TGTGCCAGCAGCCAAGGTGCTGGAGAGACCCAGCATTTT. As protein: CASSQGAGETQHF.

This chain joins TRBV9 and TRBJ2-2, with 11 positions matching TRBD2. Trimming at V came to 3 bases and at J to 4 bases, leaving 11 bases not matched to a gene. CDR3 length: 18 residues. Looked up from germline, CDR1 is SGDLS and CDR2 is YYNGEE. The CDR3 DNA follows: TGTGCCAGCAGCGCCCACGTTAGCGGGAGGGCGGTCACCGGGGAGCTGTTTTTT. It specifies CASSAHVSGRAVTGELFF.

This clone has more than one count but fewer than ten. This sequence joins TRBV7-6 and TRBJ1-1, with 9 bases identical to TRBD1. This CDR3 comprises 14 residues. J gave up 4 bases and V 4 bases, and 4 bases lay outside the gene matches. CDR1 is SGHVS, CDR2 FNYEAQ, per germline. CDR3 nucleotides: TGTGCCAGCAGCTCACAGGGGGCGCGCACTGAAGCTTTCTTT. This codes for CASSSQGARTEAFF.

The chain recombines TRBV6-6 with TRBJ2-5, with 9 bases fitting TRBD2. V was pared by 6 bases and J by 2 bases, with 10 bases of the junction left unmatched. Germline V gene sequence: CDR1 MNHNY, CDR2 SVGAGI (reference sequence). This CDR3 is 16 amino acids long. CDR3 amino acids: CASSPLRAGGQETQYF. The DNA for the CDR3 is TGTGCCAGCAGCCCCTTAAGGGCGGGGGGGCAAGAGACCCAGTACTTC.

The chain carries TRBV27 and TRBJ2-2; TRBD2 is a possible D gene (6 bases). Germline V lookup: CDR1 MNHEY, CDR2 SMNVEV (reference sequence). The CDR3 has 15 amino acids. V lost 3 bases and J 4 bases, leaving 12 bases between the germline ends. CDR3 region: CASSFGGIPTGELFF. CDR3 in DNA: TGTGCCAGCAGTTTCGGAGGGATCCCCACCGGGGAGCTGTTTTTT.

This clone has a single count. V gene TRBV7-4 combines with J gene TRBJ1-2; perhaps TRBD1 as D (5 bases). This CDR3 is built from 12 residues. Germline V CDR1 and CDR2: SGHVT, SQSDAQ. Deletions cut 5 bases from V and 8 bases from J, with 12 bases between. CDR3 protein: CASSDGGVGYTF. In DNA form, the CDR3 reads TGTGCCAGCAGCGACGGGGGGGTAGGCTACACCTTC. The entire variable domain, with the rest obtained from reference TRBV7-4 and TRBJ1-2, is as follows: GAGVSQSPRYKVAKRGRDVALRCDSISGHVTLYWYRQTLGQGSEVLTYSQSDAQRDKSGRPSGRFSAERPERSVSTLKIQRTEQGDSAVYLCASSDGGVGYTFGSGTRLTVV.

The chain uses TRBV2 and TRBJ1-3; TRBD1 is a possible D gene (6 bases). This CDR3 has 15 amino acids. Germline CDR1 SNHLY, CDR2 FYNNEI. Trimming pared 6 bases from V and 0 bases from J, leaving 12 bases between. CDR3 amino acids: CASSQGHASGNTIYF. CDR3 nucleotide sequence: TGTGCCAGCAGCCAGGGACACGCCTCTGGAAACACCATATATTTT.